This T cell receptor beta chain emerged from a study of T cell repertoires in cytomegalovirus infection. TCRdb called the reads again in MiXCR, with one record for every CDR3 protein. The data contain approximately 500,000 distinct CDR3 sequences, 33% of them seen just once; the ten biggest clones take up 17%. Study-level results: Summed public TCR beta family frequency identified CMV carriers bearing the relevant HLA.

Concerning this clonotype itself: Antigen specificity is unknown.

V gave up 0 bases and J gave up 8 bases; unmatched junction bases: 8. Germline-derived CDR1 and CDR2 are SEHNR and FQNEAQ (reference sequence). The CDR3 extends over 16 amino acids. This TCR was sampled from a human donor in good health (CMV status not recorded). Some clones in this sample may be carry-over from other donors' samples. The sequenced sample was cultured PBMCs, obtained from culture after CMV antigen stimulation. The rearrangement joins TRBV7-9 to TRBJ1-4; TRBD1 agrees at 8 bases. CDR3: CASSLAEQGALEKLFF. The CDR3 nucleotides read TGTGCCAGCAGCTTAGCCGAGCAGGGGGCGTTGGAAAAACTGTTTTTT.